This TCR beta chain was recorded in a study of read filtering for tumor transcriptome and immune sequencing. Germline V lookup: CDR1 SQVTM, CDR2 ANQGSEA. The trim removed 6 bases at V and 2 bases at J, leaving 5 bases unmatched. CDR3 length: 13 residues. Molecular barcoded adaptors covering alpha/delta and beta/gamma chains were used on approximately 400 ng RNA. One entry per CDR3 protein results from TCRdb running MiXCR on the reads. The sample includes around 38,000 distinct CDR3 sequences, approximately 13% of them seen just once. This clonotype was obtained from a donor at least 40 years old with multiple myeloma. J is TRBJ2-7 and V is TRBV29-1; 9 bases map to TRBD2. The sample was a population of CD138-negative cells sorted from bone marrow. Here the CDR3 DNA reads TGCAGCGTCCCAGCGGGAGGAACCTACGAGCAGTACTTC. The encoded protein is CSVPAGGTYEQYF.